The 32 T cell receptor beta chains reported below all come from one sample, sequenced in a study of early T cells in non-severe SARS-CoV-2 infection. From the 5' RACE reads, TCRdb called clonotypes with MiXCR, one entry per CDR3 protein. The data show about 110,000 distinct CDR3 sequences, around 13% seen once. This material consisted of whole blood, taken at baseline. The receptors derive from an adult who was a healthcare worker with PCR-confirmed SARS-CoV-2 infection or an uninfected control (not recorded which).

The count of this clonotype is one. J is TRBJ1-3 and V is TRBV5-1; no clear D. With 4 bases removed from V and 2 bases from J, the gap between germline ends came to 7 bases. The germline V gene encodes CDR1 SGHRS and CDR2 YFSETQ. This CDR3 comprises 13 residues. The CDR3 is CASSSTAGNTIYF. Written as DNA, the CDR3 is TGCGCCAGCAGCAGCACGGCTGGAAACACCATATATTTT.

The table lists this clonotype with many counts. The J gene is TRBJ1-1, the V gene TRBV11-2, with D possibly TRBD1 on 6 matching bases. The germline V gene has CDR1 SGHAT and CDR2 FQNNGV. Deletions cut 5 bases from V and 8 bases from J, with 21 bases between. This CDR3 spans 15 amino acids. CDR3 sequence: CASSHLSRMRGEAFF. CDR3 in DNA: TGTGCCAGCAGCCACCTATCCAGGATGAGGGGGGAAGCTTTCTTT.

J is TRBJ1-1 and V is TRBV6-6; no firm D call. V was cut by 4 bases and J by 5 bases, with 11 bases left in between. In germline, CDR1 is MNHNY, CDR2 SVGAGI (reference sequence). The CDR3 covers 13 residues. CDR3 sequence reads: CASSWERGTEAFF. CDR3 in DNA: TGTGCCAGCAGTTGGGAGCGAGGGACTGAAGCTTTCTTT.

In nucleotides, the CDR3 is TGCGCCAGCAGCCACCCCAGCGGGGACAACTATGGCTACACCTTC. As protein: CASSHPSGDNYGYTF. The rearrangement uses TRBV5-1 and TRBJ1-2; TRBD1 is a possible D gene (5 bases). CDR1 and CDR2 (germline): SGHRS, YFSETQ. The CDR3 extends over 15 amino acids. Trimming shortened V by 4 bases and J by 2 bases, and 15 bases separated the two germline ends. The whole variable domain, remainder taken from reference TRBV5-1 and TRBJ1-2, is KAGVTQTPRYLIKTRGQQVTLSCSPISGHRSVSWYQQTPGQGLQFLFEYFSETQRNKGNFPGRFSGRQFSNSRSEMNVSTLELGDSALYLCASSHPSGDNYGYTFGSGTRLTVV.

This clonotype was observed many times. The rearrangement links TRBV30 to TRBJ1-2; 7 positions agree with TRBD1. Trimming removed 6 bases from V and 4 bases from J; junction bases left unmatched: 14. Germline V gene data show CDR1 as GTSNPN and CDR2 as SVGIG (reference sequence). The CDR3 spans 15 residues. This chain's CDR3 is CACYRVAGGIYGYTF. The CDR3 nucleotides read TGTGCCTGTTACCGCGTGGCAGGGGGTATCTATGGCTACACCTTC.

Comments on this clonotype: This sequence may be a read error, since a much larger clone differs from it by one base. The chain joins TRBV7-9 to TRBJ1-1; D not certain. The CDR3 is made up of 14 amino acids. Germline V CDR1 and CDR2: SEHNR, FQNEAQ (reference sequence). Trimming removed 5 bases at V and 3 bases at J, with 13 bases between. The CDR3 region is CASSLQRRHTEAFF. The CDR3 DNA reads as TGTGCCAGCAGCCTCCAACGGAGACACACTGAAGCTTTCTTT.

This sequence joins TRBV20-1 and TRBJ2-7; 9 nucleotides line up with TRBD1. The CDR3 spans 13 residues. Germline V gene sequence: CDR1 DFQATT, CDR2 SNEGSKA (reference sequence). After removal of 6 bases from V and 3 bases from J, the junction contained 6 bases not matched to a gene. CDR3 coding DNA: TGCAGTGCCAACAGGGGGCAGGGCTACGAGCAGTACTTC. It translates to CSANRGQGYEQYF.

CDR3: CSARDLAGAFF. The CDR3 DNA reads as TGCAGTGCTAGAGATCTGGCCGGGGCTTTCTTT. J is TRBJ1-1 and V is TRBV20-1; no definite D call. Trimming took off 0 bases at V and 11 bases at J, with 10 bases between the two ends. The CDR3 is 11 amino acids. CDR1 and CDR2 from the germline V gene are DFQATT and SNEGSKA (reference sequence).

The chain joins TRBV28 to TRBJ1-5; possible D gene TRBD1, 5 bases. Trimming took off 6 bases at V and 4 bases at J, with 16 bases between the two ends. The length of the CDR3 is 15 residues. Germline values: CDR1 MDHEN, CDR2 SYDVKM. The chain's CDR3 is CASSLFDSTNQPQHF. The CDR3 DNA reads TGTGCCAGCAGCCTCTTCGACAGTACGAATCAGCCCCAGCATTTT.

This clonotype appeared many times. This chain links TRBV20-1 with TRBJ2-7; 12 nucleotides line up with TRBD2. Per the germline V gene, CDR1 is DFQATT and CDR2 is SNEGSKA (reference sequence). The CDR3 covers 14 residues. V lost 5 bases and J lost 4; bases outside the gene matches: 6. The CDR3 DNA is TGCAGTGCTGGATCGACTAGCGGGGGATACGAGCAGTACTTC. Translation: CSAGSTSGGYEQYF.

This clonotype was detected a few times. This rearrangement joins TRBV6-5 to TRBJ1-3; D unclear. V was clipped by 2 bases and J by 0 bases, with 14 bases between them. Germline V gene lookup returns CDR1 MNHEY and CDR2 SVGAGI. The CDR3 runs 17 residues. The CDR3 protein is CASSYLPPSSSGNTIYF. The CDR3 DNA follows: TGTGCCAGCAGTTACCTCCCGCCAAGTAGCTCTGGAAACACCATATATTTT.

The table lists this clonotype with a few counts. The gene calls are TRBV6-4 and TRBJ1-1; D remains unclear. The germline gives CDR1 MRHNA, CDR2 SNTAGT. The CDR3 sequence is 14 residues long. The V and J ends lost 7 bases and 0 bases respectively, with 12 bases between them. The CDR3 DNA reads TGTGCCAGCAAATACTCTCCCCTGAACACTGAAGCTTTCTTT. As protein: CASKYSPLNTEAFF.

This clonotype was recorded a few times. The CDR3 loop reads CSVLAPYEQYF. CDR3 DNA: TGCAGCGTGCTAGCGCCCTACGAGCAGTACTTC. This chain uses TRBV29-1 with TRBJ2-7; tentatively, D is TRBD2 (6 bases). There are 11 residues in the CDR3. Trimming took 6 bases from V and 2 from J, leaving 8 bases between them. Germline CDR1 and CDR2: SQVTM and ANQGSEA.

The J gene is TRBJ1-6, the V gene TRBV7-9; D is possibly TRBD1 (5 bases). This CDR3 spans 15 amino acids. Trimming removed 0 bases from V and 5 bases from J, with 8 bases in between. The germline V gene encodes CDR1 SEHNR and CDR2 FQNEAQ (reference sequence). The CDR3 is CASSLAGRHNSPLHF. DNA of the CDR3: TGTGCCAGCAGCTTAGCGGGACGCCATAATTCACCCCTCCACTTT.

The rearrangement links TRBV11-3 to TRBJ2-1, with D hard to call. The CDR3 covers 13 residues. Germline CDR1 and CDR2: SGHNT and YENEEA. Deletions cut 4 bases from V and 10 bases from J, with 14 bases between. The chain's CDR3 is CASSSPPIGEQFF. CDR3 sequence (DNA): TGTGCCAGCAGCTCTCCCCCCATTGGAGAGCAGTTCTTC.

This chain links TRBV6-1 with TRBJ1-1, with D unclear. This CDR3 contains 13 residues. The germline CDR1 and CDR2 sequences are MNHNS and SASEGT. Deletions cut 7 bases from V and 1 base from J, with 10 bases between. The DNA for the CDR3 is TGTGCCAGCAACCGAAGACAGAACACTGAAGCTTTCTTT. Protein product: CASNRRQNTEAFF.

This clonotype was counted a few times. This chain links TRBV7-9 with TRBJ1-4; D is possibly TRBD1 (5 bases). Germline V gives CDR1 SEHNR, CDR2 FQNEAQ (reference sequence). The CDR3 sequence is 14 residues long. Trimming removed 4 bases from V and 4 bases from J, with 10 bases in between. CDR3: CASSSGRNNEKLFF. CDR3 nucleotides: TGTGCCAGCAGCTCGGGACGGAATAATGAAAAACTGTTTTTT.

In this sample, this clonotype turned up many times. The V call is TRBV28, the J call TRBJ1-1; no firm D call. Germline lookup yields CDR1 MDHEN and CDR2 SYDVKM. This CDR3 spans 11 amino acids. The ends were cut back, 2 bases at V and 11 bases at J, with 9 bases in the middle. Here the CDR3 reads CASSLQEEAFF. The DNA of the CDR3 is TGTGCCAGCAGTTTACAGGAGGAGGCTTTCTTT.

There are many counts of this clonotype. The chain carries TRBV5-1 and TRBJ2-2; D unclear. The V and J ends lost 0 bases and 2 bases respectively, with 5 bases between them. The CDR3 totals 14 residues. Per germline, CDR1 SGHRS and CDR2 YFSETQ. Here the CDR3 DNA reads TGCGCCAGCAGCTTGGACGTCAACACCGGGGAGCTGTTTTTT. Translation: CASSLDVNTGELFF.

This clonotype appeared a few times. The chain has TRBV28 and TRBJ2-7; unclear D gene. Trimming took off 8 bases at V and 5 bases at J, with 16 bases between the two ends. The CDR3 covers 13 residues. Looked up from germline, CDR1 is MDHEN and CDR2 is SYDVKM. DNA of the CDR3: TGTGCCAGCCAATCCCATCTTTTCAACGAGCAGTACTTC. As protein: CASQSHLFNEQYF.

In DNA, the CDR3 is TGTGCCAGTAGTATATACCAGGGGACCAACTATGGCTACACCTTC. This codes for CASSIYQGTNYGYTF. V usage is TRBV19 and J usage is TRBJ1-2; D may be TRBD1 (6 bases). Trimming shortened V by 2 bases and J by 2 bases, and 12 bases separated the two germline ends. CDR1 and CDR2 from the germline V gene are LNHDA and SQIVND (reference sequence). The CDR3 is made up of 15 amino acids.

This clonotype showed up just a few times. The chain recombines TRBV13 with TRBJ1-6; D call uncertain. CDR1 PRHDT and CDR2 FYEKMQ come from the germline V gene (reference sequence). V was cut by 1 base and J by 0 bases, with 10 bases left in between. This CDR3 contains 17 residues. CDR3 sequence: CASSLVDGSSYNSPLHF. The CDR3 DNA follows: TGTGCCAGCAGCTTAGTCGACGGGAGCTCCTATAATTCACCCCTCCACTTT.

This clonotype was seen more than once but under ten times. V is TRBV4-1 and J is TRBJ2-1, with TRBD2 matching over 13 bases. The CDR3 is made up of 19 amino acids. After removal of 1 base from V and 0 bases from J, the junction contained 6 bases not matched to a gene. Germline V gene sequence: CDR1 MGHRA, CDR2 YSYEKL. As DNA, the CDR3 is TGCGCCAGCAGCCAAGTGACTAGCGGGAGGTACAGCTCCTACAATGAGCAGTTCTTC. Protein product: CASSQVTSGRYSSYNEQFF.

J is TRBJ1-2 and V is TRBV7-9; TRBD1 matches at 7 bases. Germline CDR1 SEHNR, CDR2 FQNEAQ (reference sequence). The V gene end was trimmed by 4 bases and the J gene end by 4 bases; junction bases not matched to a gene: 6. The CDR3 consists of 14 residues. For the CDR3, the DNA is TGTGCCAGCAGCTCACTGGGACAGCCCTATGGCTACACCTTC. It specifies CASSSLGQPYGYTF.

The chain combines TRBV7-2 with TRBJ2-5; TRBD2 aligns across 11 bases. The CDR3 consists of 15 residues. Trimming took 6 bases from V and 5 from J; bases not matched to a gene: 8. Germline CDR1 SGHTA, CDR2 FQGNSA. For the CDR3, the DNA is TGTGCCAGCAGTGGGTCTAGCGGGGGGTTGGAGACCCAGTACTTC. This translates into CASSGSSGGLETQYF. The full variable domain, rest sourced from reference TRBV7-2 and TRBJ2-5, is GAGVSQSPSNKVTEKGKDVELRCDPISGHTALYWYRQSLGQGLEFLIYFQGNSAPDKSGLPSDRFSAERTGGSVSTLTIQRTQQEDSAVYLCASSGSSGGLETQYFGPGTRLLVL.

The chain carries TRBV12-3 or TRBV12-4 and TRBJ1-1; 7 bases align to TRBD1. V lost 5 bases to trimming and J lost 7 bases; unmatched junction nucleotides: 10. The CDR3 covers 14 residues. The CDR3 spells CASSKRQGENEAFF. For the CDR3, the DNA is TGTGCCAGCAGTAAAAGACAGGGTGAGAATGAAGCTTTCTTT.

This clonotype came up many times. The chain has TRBV7-2 and TRBJ2-3, with D possibly TRBD2 on 5 matching bases. The CDR3 has 14 amino acids. The V end was cut by 3 bases, the J end by 3 bases, with 10 bases between. In germline, CDR1 is SGHTA, CDR2 FQGNSA. CDR3 nucleotide sequence: TGTGCCAGCAGCTTTGCACTAGAAACAGATACGCAGTATTTT. It codes for CASSFALETDTQYF.

This clonotype occurred a few times. This sequence joins TRBV12-3 or TRBV12-4 and TRBJ1-1; D gene uncertain. This CDR3 region has 14 residues. V lost 3 bases, J lost 1 base, and 9 bases lay in between. The CDR3 DNA reads TGTGCCAGCAGTTTCTCCTCCGGGAACACTGAAGCTTTCTTT. Its protein is CASSFSSGNTEAFF.

The chain links TRBV28 to TRBJ2-4; 7 bases agree with TRBD1. CDR1 is MDHEN, CDR2 SYDVKM, per germline. This CDR3 region has 19 residues. With 5 bases clipped from V and 2 bases from J, the junction kept 18 bases outside the gene matches. The CDR3 loop is CASSPTWTGPFGTKNIQYF. For the CDR3, the DNA is TGTGCCAGCAGTCCGACATGGACAGGCCCCTTTGGAACCAAAAACATTCAGTACTTC.

This clonotype was detected only a few times. The V and J genes are TRBV19 and TRBJ1-5; the D gene is possibly TRBD1 (6 bases). The V gene's germline CDR1 is LNHDA and CDR2 SQIVND (reference sequence). V was pared by 3 bases and J by 0 bases, with 18 bases between. This CDR3 has 18 residues. The CDR3 spells CASSMGRGKLYSNQPQHF. The CDR3 nucleotides read TGTGCCAGTAGTATGGGCAGGGGTAAACTTTATAGCAATCAGCCCCAGCATTTT.

The rearrangement joins TRBV6-1 to TRBJ2-1; D not certain. Trimming left V 6 bases short and J 3 bases short, with 15 bases between. From germline, CDR1 is MNHNS and CDR2 SASEGT. The CDR3 sequence is 15 residues long. In DNA form, the CDR3 reads TGTGCCAGCAGCGCCTTGTTCCCGGTCTACAATGAGCAGTTCTTC. Protein product: CASSALFPVYNEQFF.

Many counts were recorded for this clonotype. The CDR3 bases are TGCAGTGCCCCCAGATCTGGAGTTGCGGATACGCAGTATTTT. Its protein product is CSAPRSGVADTQYF. V usage is TRBV20-1 and J usage is TRBJ2-3; no reliable D call. There are 14 residues in the CDR3. Deletions cut 6 bases from V and 6 bases from J, with 19 bases between. CDR1 is DFQATT, CDR2 SNEGSKA, per germline (reference sequence).